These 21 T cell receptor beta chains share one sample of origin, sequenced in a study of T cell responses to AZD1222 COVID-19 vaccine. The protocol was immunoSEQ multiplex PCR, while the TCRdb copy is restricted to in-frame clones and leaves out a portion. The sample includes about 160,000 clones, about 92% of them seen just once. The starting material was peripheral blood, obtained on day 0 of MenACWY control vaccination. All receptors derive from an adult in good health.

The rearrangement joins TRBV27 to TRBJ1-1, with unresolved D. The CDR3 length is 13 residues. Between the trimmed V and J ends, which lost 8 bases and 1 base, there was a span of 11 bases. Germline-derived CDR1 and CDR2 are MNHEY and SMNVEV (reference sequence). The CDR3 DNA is TGTGCCAGCCTTCGGCAGGCGAACACTGAAGCTTTCTTT. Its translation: CASLRQANTEAFF.

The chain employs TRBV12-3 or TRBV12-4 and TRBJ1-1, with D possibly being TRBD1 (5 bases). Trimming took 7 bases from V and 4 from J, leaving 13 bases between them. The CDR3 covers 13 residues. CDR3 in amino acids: CASTRPGRTEAFF. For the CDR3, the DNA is TGTGCCAGCACTCGTCCGGGGCGCACTGAAGCTTTCTTT.

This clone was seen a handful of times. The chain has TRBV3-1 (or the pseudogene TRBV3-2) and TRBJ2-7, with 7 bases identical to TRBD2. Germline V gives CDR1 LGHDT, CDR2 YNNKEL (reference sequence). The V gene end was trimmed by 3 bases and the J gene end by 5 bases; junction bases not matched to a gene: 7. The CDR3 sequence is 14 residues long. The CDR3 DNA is TGTGCCAGCAGCCAGGGGGGGAATTTCAACGAGCAGTACTTC. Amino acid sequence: CASSQGGNFNEQYF.

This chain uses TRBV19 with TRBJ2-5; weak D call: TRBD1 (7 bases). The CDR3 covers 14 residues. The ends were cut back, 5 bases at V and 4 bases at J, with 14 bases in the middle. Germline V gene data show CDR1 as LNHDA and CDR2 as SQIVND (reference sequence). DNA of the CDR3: TGTGCCAGTAGTTCGGACAGGAGGGGAGAGACCCAGTACTTC. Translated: CASSSDRRGETQYF.

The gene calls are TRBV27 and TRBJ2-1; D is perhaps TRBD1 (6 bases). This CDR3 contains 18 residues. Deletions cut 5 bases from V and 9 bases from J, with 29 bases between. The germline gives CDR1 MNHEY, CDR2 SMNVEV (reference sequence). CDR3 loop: CASSPTPLGQGTRFEQFF. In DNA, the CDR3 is TGTGCCAGCAGTCCCACCCCCCTCGGGCAGGGGACAAGGTTTGAGCAGTTCTTC.

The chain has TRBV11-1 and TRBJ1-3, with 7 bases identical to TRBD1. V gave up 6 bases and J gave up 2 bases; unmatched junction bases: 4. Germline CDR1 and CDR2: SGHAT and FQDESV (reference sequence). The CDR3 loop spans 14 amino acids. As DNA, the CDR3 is TGTGCCAGCAGTCGACAGGGAACTGGAAACACCATATATTTT. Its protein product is CASSRQGTGNTIYF.

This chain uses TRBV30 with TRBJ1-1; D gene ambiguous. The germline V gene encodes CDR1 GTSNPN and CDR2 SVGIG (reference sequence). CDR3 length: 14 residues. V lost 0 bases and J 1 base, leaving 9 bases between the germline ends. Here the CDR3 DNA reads TGTGCCTGGAGTGTAACCTGGGAGAACACTGAAGCTTTCTTT. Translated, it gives CAWSVTWENTEAFF.

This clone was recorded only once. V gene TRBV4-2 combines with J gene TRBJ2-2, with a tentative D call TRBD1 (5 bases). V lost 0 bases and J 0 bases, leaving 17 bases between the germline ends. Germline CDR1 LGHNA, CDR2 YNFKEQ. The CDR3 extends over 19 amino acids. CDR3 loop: CASSQDSPTGTANTGELFF. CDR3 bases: TGTGCCAGCAGCCAAGATTCCCCCACAGGTACCGCGAACACCGGGGAGCTGTTTTTT.

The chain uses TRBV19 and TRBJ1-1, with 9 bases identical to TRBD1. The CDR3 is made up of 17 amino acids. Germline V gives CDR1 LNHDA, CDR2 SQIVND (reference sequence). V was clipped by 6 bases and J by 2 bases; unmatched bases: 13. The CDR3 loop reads CASRVLGDRALNTEAFF. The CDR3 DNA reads TGTGCCAGTAGGGTACTGGGGGACAGGGCCCTAAACACTGAAGCTTTCTTT.

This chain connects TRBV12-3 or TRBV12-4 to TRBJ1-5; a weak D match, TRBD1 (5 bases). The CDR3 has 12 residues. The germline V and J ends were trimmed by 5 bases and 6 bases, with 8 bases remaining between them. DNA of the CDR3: TGTGCCAGCAGTCAGGGTGGTCAGCCCCAGCATTTT. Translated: CASSQGGQPQHF.

The CDR3 sequence is CASSSYRFNEQFF. In DNA, the CDR3 is TGTGCCAGCAGTTCCTATAGGTTTAATGAGCAGTTCTTC. The J gene is TRBJ2-1, the V gene TRBV6-5; no definite D call. This CDR3 comprises 13 residues. Germline V gene lookup returns CDR1 MNHEY and CDR2 SVGAGI. V was trimmed by 4 bases and J by 7 bases, leaving 11 bases between them.

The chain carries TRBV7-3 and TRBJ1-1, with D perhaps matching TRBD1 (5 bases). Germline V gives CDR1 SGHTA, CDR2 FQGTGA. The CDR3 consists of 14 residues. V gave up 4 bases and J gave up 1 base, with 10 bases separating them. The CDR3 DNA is TGTGCCAGCAGCTCCGGGACCGAGAACACTGAAGCTTTCTTT. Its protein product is CASSSGTENTEAFF.

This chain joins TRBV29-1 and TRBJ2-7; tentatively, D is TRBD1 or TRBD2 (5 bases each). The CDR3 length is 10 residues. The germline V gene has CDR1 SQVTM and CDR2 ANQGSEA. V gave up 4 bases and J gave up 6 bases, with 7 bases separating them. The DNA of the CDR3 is TGCAGCGTTGCCGGGGCCGAGCAGTACTTC. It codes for CSVAGAEQYF.

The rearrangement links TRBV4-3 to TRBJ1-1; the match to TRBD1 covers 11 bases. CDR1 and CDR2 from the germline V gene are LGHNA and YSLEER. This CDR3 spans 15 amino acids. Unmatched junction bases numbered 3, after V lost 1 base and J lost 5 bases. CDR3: CASSQAGTGGTEAFF. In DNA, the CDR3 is TGCGCCAGCAGCCAAGCCGGGACAGGGGGGACTGAAGCTTTCTTT.

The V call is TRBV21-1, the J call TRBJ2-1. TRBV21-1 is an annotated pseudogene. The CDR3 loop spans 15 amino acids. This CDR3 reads CASTIDRNSYNEQFF. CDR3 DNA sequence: TGTGCCAGCACTATAGACCGCAACTCCTACAATGAGCAGTTCTTC.

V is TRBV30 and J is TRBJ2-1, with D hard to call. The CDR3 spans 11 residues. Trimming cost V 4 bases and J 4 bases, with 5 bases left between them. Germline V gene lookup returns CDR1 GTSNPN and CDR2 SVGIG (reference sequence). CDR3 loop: CAWTRYNEQFF. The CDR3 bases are TGTGCCTGGACTCGATACAATGAGCAGTTCTTC. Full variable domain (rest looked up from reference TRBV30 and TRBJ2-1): SQTIHQWPATLVQPVGSPLSLECTVEGTSNPNLYWYRQAAGRGLQLLFYSVGIGQISSEVPQNLSASRPQDRQFILSSKKLLLSDSGFYLCAWTRYNEQFFGPGTRLTVL.

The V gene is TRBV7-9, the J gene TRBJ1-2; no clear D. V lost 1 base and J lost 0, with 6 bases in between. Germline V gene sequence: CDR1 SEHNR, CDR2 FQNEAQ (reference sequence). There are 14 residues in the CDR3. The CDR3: CASSLGEANYGYTF. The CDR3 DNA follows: TGTGCCAGCAGCTTAGGGGAAGCTAACTATGGCTACACCTTC.

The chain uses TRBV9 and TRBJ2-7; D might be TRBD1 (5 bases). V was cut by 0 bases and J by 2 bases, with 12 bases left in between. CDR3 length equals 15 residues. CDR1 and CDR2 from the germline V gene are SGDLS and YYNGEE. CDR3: CASSVEGARPYEQYF. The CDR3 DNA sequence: TGTGCCAGCAGCGTAGAAGGGGCCCGACCCTACGAGCAGTACTTC.

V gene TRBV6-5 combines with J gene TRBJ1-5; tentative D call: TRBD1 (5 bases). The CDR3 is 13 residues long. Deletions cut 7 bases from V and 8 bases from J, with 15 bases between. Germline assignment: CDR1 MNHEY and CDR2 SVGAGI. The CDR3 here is CASTGWGEEPQHF. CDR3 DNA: TGTGCCAGCACAGGGTGGGGGGAAGAGCCCCAGCATTTT.

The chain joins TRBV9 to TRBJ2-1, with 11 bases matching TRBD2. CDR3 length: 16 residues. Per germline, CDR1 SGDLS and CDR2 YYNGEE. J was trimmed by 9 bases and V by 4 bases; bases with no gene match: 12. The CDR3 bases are TGTGCCAGCAGCCCCAATAGCGGGAGGGATAGCGGTGAGCAGTTCTTC. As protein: CASSPNSGRDSGEQFF.

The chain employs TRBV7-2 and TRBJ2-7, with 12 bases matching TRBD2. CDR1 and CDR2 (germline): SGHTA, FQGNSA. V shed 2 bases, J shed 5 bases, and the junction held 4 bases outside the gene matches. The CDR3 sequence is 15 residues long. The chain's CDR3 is CASSLQLAGGNEQYF. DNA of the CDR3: TGTGCCAGCAGCTTACAACTAGCGGGAGGTAACGAGCAGTACTTC.